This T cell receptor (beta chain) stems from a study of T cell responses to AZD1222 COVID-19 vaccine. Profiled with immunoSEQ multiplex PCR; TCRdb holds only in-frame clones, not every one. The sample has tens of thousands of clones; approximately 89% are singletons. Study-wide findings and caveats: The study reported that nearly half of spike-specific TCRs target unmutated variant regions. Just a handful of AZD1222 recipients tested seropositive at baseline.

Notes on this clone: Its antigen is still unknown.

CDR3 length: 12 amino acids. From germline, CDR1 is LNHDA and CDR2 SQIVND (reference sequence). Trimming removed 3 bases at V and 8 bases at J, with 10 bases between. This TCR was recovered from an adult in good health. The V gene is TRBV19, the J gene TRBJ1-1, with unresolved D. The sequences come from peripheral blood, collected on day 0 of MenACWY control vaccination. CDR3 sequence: CASSITRTEAFF. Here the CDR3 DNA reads TGTGCCAGTAGTATTACCAGGACCGAAGCTTTCTTT.